This TCR beta chain was identified in a study of blood T cell repertoires in COVID-19. At the level of the study: Spain, Italy and the United States supplied samples that represented acute and convalescent COVID-19.

As processed by the authors: Amplified reference gene primers provided the basis for estimating nucleated cell counts. Measured with immunoSEQ multiplex PCR; TCRdb has only the in-frame clones, and not every one. V, J and clone size are those of that table, while D and trimming were read from the DNA. Of 40,000 to 50,000 clones in the sample, about 85% were seen once. CDR3 size: 13 residues. Sequenced sample: peripheral blood. The rearrangement uses TRBV21-1 and TRBJ2-7; TRBD2 is the table's D call, not checked against the DNA. TRBV21-1 is termed a pseudogene. This sequence was found in a man aged 35 to 55 with active COVID-19. The CDR3 nucleotides are TGTGCCAGCAGCAAAGACAAGAGGTACGAGCAGTACTTC. Its translation is CASSKDKRYEQYF.